Below are 14 T cell receptor beta chains sequenced from a single sample in a study of T-cell reconstitution after alpha-beta-depleted transplantation in children. Unique molecular identifiers were used to barcode this TCRbeta library. One entry per CDR3 protein, called by TCRdb with MiXCR from the PCR reads. The repertoire includes approximately 290,000 distinct CDR3 sequences, roughly 12% of them detected once, and about 20% sits in the top ten. Specimen: peripheral blood, collected 180 days after TCRalphabeta/CD19-depleted stem cell transplant. The receptor set was obtained from a male patient aged 2-15 years who had a stem cell transplant for chronic granulomatous disease, so the T cells may come from the graft donor.

This clonotype was counted only a few times. The rearrangement uses TRBV12-3 or TRBV12-4 and TRBJ2-5, with D uncertain. V lost 5 bases, J lost 5 bases, and 9 bases lay in between. This CDR3 region has 12 residues. CDR3 sequence reads: CASSPRVETQYF. DNA of the CDR3: TGTGCCAGCAGTCCAAGGGTCGAGACCCAGTACTTC.

This clonotype was counted many times. This chain joins TRBV28 and TRBJ2-5; possibly TRBD1 for D (6 bases). The V end was cut by 4 bases, the J end by 0 bases, with 9 bases between. This CDR3 spans 14 amino acids. The germline CDR1 and CDR2 sequences are MDHEN and SYDVKM. The CDR3 loop is CASSSDRNQETQYF. The DNA for the CDR3 is TGTGCCAGCAGTTCGGACAGAAACCAAGAGACCCAGTACTTC.

The chain links TRBV28 to TRBJ2-1, with D perhaps TRBD1 (5 bases). Germline CDR1 is MDHEN and CDR2 is SYDVKM. V was clipped by 2 bases and J by 0 bases, with 11 bases between them. The CDR3 spans 16 residues. The CDR3 DNA follows: TGTGCCAGCAGTTTAGAGGATAGGGGCTCCTACAATGAGCAGTTCTTC. Amino acid sequence: CASSLEDRGSYNEQFF.

The rearrangement joins TRBV19 to TRBJ2-2; the D is unclear. The CDR3 runs to 18 residues. CDR1 and CDR2 (germline): LNHDA, SQIVND (reference sequence). The V end was cut by 7 bases, the J end by 0 bases, with 21 bases between. This CDR3 is CASTLGTRKGANTGELFF. DNA of the CDR3: TGTGCCAGTACCCTGGGAACGAGGAAGGGCGCGAACACCGGGGAGCTGTTTTTT.

This clonotype was observed a handful of times. J is TRBJ2-1 and V is TRBV3-1, with unresolved D. The CDR3 consists of 14 residues. The V end was cut by 4 bases, the J end by 7 bases, with 14 bases between. CDR1 and CDR2 from the germline V gene are LGHDT and YNNKEL (reference sequence). CDR3 in amino acids: CASSRNPVKNEQFF. CDR3 DNA sequence: TGTGCCAGCAGCCGAAACCCGGTCAAGAATGAGCAGTTCTTC.

This clonotype has at least ten counts. A read error may produce the germline difference seen at one junction end. The chain uses TRBV27 and TRBJ1-5; D is unclear. Germline-derived CDR1 and CDR2 are MNHEY and SMNVEV (reference sequence). The CDR3 is 13 residues long. CDR3 nucleotides: TGTGCCAGCAGTTCCCAAACTACACAGCCCCAGCTTTTT. Translating it yields CASSSQTTQPQLF.

The V gene is TRBV12-3 or TRBV12-4, the J gene TRBJ2-1, with 9 bases lining up with TRBD2. With V trimmed by 3 bases and J by 9 bases, 18 bases remained unmatched. This CDR3 spans 18 amino acids. CDR3 amino acids: CASSLDPGTSRQSGEQFF. CDR3 bases: TGTGCCAGCAGTTTGGACCCCGGGACTAGCAGGCAATCGGGTGAGCAGTTCTTC.

Remarks on this clonotype: A clone one base away is much larger, so this may be a read error. The chain carries TRBV5-1 and TRBJ2-7, with D unresolved. Germline V gene data show CDR1 as SGHRS and CDR2 as YFSETQ. V was cut by 3 bases and J by 5 bases, with 12 bases left in between. This CDR3 comprises 13 residues. The CDR3 coding sequence is TGCGCCAGCAGCTCCTCGGAGTGCGACGAGCAGTACTTC. Residues: CASSSSECDEQYF.

This clonotype was recorded a few times. The V gene is TRBV5-4, the J gene TRBJ2-7; 9 positions agree with TRBD1. The CDR3 sequence is 16 residues long. V lost 6 bases to trimming and J lost 6 bases; unmatched junction nucleotides: 16. The germline V gene has CDR1 SGHNT and CDR2 YYREEE (reference sequence). CDR3: CASKIKSQGAVGEQYF. CDR3 coding DNA: TGTGCCAGCAAGATAAAGTCACAGGGGGCTGTGGGCGAGCAGTACTTC.

This clonotype has at least ten counts. The V call is TRBV6-1, the J call TRBJ2-7, with TRBD1 as a possible D gene (5 bases). This CDR3 is built from 18 residues. Looked up from germline, CDR1 is MNHNS and CDR2 is SASEGT. Trimming left V 0 bases short and J 3 bases short, with 21 bases between. CDR3 region: CASSEAPHGRAWNYEQYF. The CDR3 DNA is TGTGCCAGCAGTGAAGCGCCCCACGGCAGGGCTTGGAACTACGAGCAGTACTTC.

This clonotype was detected many times. The V call is TRBV29-1, the J call TRBJ2-7, with D unresolved. The CDR3 is 13 amino acids. V lost 1 base and J 7 bases, leaving 14 bases between the germline ends. Germline values: CDR1 SQVTM, CDR2 ANQGSEA. This CDR3 is CSVEGPPLNEQYF. CDR3 nucleotide sequence: TGCAGCGTTGAAGGACCTCCCTTGAATGAGCAGTACTTC.

This clonotype came up many times. The gene calls are TRBV28 and TRBJ2-7, with 9 bases that match TRBD2. The CDR3 consists of 15 residues. CDR1 and CDR2 from the germline V gene are MDHEN and SYDVKM. V dropped 5 bases and J dropped 3; count of bases not matched to a gene: 8. The CDR3 DNA follows: TGTGCCAGCAGTGCCCAACTAGCGGGTAACTACGAGCAGTACTTC. It translates to CASSAQLAGNYEQYF. Variable domain in full (rest from reference TRBV28 and TRBJ2-7): DVKVTQSSRYLVKRTGEKVFLECVQDMDHENMFWYRQDPGLGLRLIYFSYDVKMKEKGDIPEGYSVSREKKERFSLILESASTNQTSMYLCASSAQLAGNYEQYFGPGTRLTVT.

On this clonotype: It may be a read error: a sequence one base away is much more abundant. The DNA of the CDR3 is TGCAGCGTTGGCGCAGGACCTGGAAACACCACATATTTT. Its protein is CSVGAGPGNTTYF. The chain has TRBV29-1 and TRBJ1-3; no clear D. CDR1 and CDR2 (germline): SQVTM, ANQGSEA. This CDR3 is built from 13 residues.

The sample holds many counts of this clonotype. This chain uses TRBV12-3 or TRBV12-4 with TRBJ2-7; a possible D gene is TRBD2 (6 bases). The CDR3 has 15 residues. The ends were cut back, 4 bases at V and 3 bases at J, with 16 bases in the middle. The CDR3 DNA follows: TGTGCCAGCAGTTACGAGCGGAGGGGAGTCTACGAGCAGTACTTC. It codes for CASSYERRGVYEQYF.